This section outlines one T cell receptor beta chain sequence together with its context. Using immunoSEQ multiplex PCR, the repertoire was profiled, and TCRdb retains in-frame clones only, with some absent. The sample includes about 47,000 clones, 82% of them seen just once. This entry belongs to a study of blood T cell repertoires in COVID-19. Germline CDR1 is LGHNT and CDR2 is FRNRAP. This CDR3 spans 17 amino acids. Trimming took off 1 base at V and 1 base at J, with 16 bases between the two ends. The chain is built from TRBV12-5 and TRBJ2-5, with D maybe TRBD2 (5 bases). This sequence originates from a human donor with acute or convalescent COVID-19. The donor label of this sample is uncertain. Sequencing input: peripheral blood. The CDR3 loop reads CASGLGRDTEAQETQYF. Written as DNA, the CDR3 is TGTGCTAGTGGTTTGGGGCGCGACACGGAGGCCCAAGAGACCCAGTACTTC. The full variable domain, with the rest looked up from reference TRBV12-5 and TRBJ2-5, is DARVTQTPRHKVTEMGQEVTMRCQPILGHNTVFWYRQTMMQGLELLAYFRNRAPLDDSGMPKDRFSAEMPDATLATLKIQPSEPRDSAVYFCASGLGRDTEAQETQYFGPGTRLLVL.